A single sample is the source of the 13 T cell receptor beta chains below, sequenced in a study of beta chain features in type 1 diabetes. What was sequenced were expressed TCRB transcripts, since all of the isolated RNA had been reverse transcribed. This table comes from immunoSEQ multiplex PCR, and its TCRdb copy is limited to in-frame clones, with some not included. Of about 320,000 clones listed, 11% to 15% are singletons. Sequencing was performed on central memory CD4+ T cells from blood. The source of these receptors is a man aged 25-45 years in good health.

The chain recombines TRBV18 with TRBJ1-1; D is unresolved. Germline CDR1 and CDR2: KGHSH and LQKENI. This CDR3 has 13 amino acids. The V end was cut by 4 bases, the J end by 6 bases, with 12 bases between. The CDR3 is CASSQRFGAEAFF. For the CDR3, the DNA is TGTGCCAGCTCACAAAGGTTCGGGGCTGAAGCTTTCTTT.

V gene TRBV19 combines with J gene TRBJ2-3, with 11 bases matching TRBD2. V shed 3 bases, J shed 2 bases, and the junction held 4 bases outside the gene matches. CDR1 LNHDA and CDR2 SQIVND come from the germline V gene (reference sequence). The CDR3 length is 16 residues. The CDR3 DNA follows: TGTGCCAGTAGTATTTTAGCGGGAGGGCCCACAGATACGCAGTATTTT. It is translated as CASSILAGGPTDTQYF. The variable domain in full, completed from reference TRBV19 and TRBJ2-3, reads DGGITQSPKYLFRKEGQNVTLSCEQNLNHDAMYWYRQDPGQGLRLIYYSQIVNDFQKGDIAEGYSVSREKKESFPLTVTSAQKNPTAFYLCASSILAGGPTDTQYFGPGTRLTVL.

This clone was found a few times. V usage is TRBV7-2 and J usage is TRBJ2-3, with TRBD1 matching over 10 bases. The CDR3 length is 17 residues. Trimming took 1 base from V and 2 from J; bases not matched to a gene: 6. Per germline, CDR1 SGHTA and CDR2 FQGNSA. CDR3 amino acids: CASSLGRTGGSTDTQYF. The CDR3 nucleotides are TGTGCCAGCAGCTTAGGACGGACAGGGGGTTCCACAGATACGCAGTATTTT. Full variable domain (outside the CDR3, taken from reference TRBV7-2 and TRBJ2-3): GAGVSQSPSNKVTEKGKDVELRCDPISGHTALYWYRQSLGQGLEFLIYFQGNSAPDKSGLPSDRFSAERTGGSVSTLTIQRTQQEDSAVYLCASSLGRTGGSTDTQYFGPGTRLTVL.

The V and J genes are TRBV19 and TRBJ2-3; 13 bases are shared with TRBD2. Germline-derived CDR1 and CDR2 are LNHDA and SQIVND (reference sequence). This CDR3 has 15 residues. After removal of 5 bases from V and 8 bases from J, the junction contained 7 bases not matched to a gene. The CDR3 DNA reads TGTGCCAGTAGTTCGACTAGCGGGGGGCGCGCTACGCAGTATTTT. This gives the protein CASSSTSGGRATQYF.

A note on this clone: Additional DNA sequences in this sample encode the identical CDR3. The chain couples TRBV7-2 to TRBJ1-1; D is undetermined. The germline V and J ends were trimmed by 1 base and 4 bases, with 7 bases remaining between them. There are 13 residues in the CDR3. CDR1 is SGHTA, CDR2 FQGNSA, per germline. CDR3 protein: CASSLGVGTEAFF. The DNA of the CDR3 is TGTGCCAGCAGCTTAGGGGTGGGCACTGAAGCTTTCTTT.

A remark on this clone: Other DNA sequences in this sample translate to the same CDR3. The chain combines TRBV19 with TRBJ2-6; D is undetermined. Trimming took off 6 bases at V and 4 bases at J, with 10 bases between the two ends. Germline V lookup: CDR1 LNHDA, CDR2 SQIVND (reference sequence). This CDR3 is built from 14 residues. The DNA of the CDR3 is TGTGCCAGTAGCCCAGGATCCGGGGCCAACGTCCTGACTTTC. Amino acids: CASSPGSGANVLTF.

This clone has just a few counts. The V and J genes are TRBV7-6 and TRBJ2-3; possibly TRBD1 or TRBD2 for D (5 bases each). V shed 5 bases and J shed 3 bases, with 15 bases lying between them. Per the germline V gene, CDR1 is SGHVS and CDR2 is FNYEAQ. This CDR3 has 15 amino acids. CDR3 sequence (DNA): TGTGCCAGCAGCCCGGTAGGGACCGGGACAGATACGCAGTATTTT. It encodes CASSPVGTGTDTQYF.

The chain links TRBV7-2 to TRBJ1-4, with D tentatively TRBD1 (5 bases). This CDR3 spans 19 amino acids. Trimming took off 2 bases at V and 3 bases at J, with 22 bases between the two ends. Germline loops: CDR1 SGHTA, CDR2 FQGNSA. CDR3 in amino acids: CASSLRGGSGRGANEKLFF. The CDR3 DNA reads TGTGCCAGCAGCTTACGTGGGGGTTCGGGGAGAGGTGCTAATGAAAAACTGTTTTTT. The variable domain in full, completed from reference TRBV7-2 and TRBJ1-4, reads GAGVSQSPSNKVTEKGKDVELRCDPISGHTALYWYRQSLGQGLEFLIYFQGNSAPDKSGLPSDRFSAERTGGSVSTLTIQRTQQEDSAVYLCASSLRGGSGRGANEKLFFGSGTQLSVL.

The rearrangement uses TRBV7-7 and TRBJ2-1, with no clear D. Germline V lookup: CDR1 SSHAT, CDR2 FNYEAQ (reference sequence). CDR3 length: 16 residues. Trimming shortened V by 5 bases and J by 3 bases, and 17 bases separated the two germline ends. The CDR3 nucleotides read TGTGCCAGCAGCGCCCCTAGGTCAATAGGCTACAATGAGCAGTTCTTC. Its translation is CASSAPRSIGYNEQFF.

Note on this clone: This CDR3 is also generated by other DNA sequences in the sample. The chain is built from TRBV5-4 and TRBJ2-7, with 7 bases fitting TRBD2. Losses at the gene ends were 5 bases for V and 0 bases for J; bases not matched to a gene: 5. CDR3 length equals 14 residues. Germline V gene sequence: CDR1 SGHNT, CDR2 YYREEE (reference sequence). CDR3 in amino acids: CASSLERGSYEQYF. The CDR3 nucleotides are TGTGCCAGCAGTTTAGAGCGGGGCTCCTACGAGCAGTACTTC.

The sample holds a few counts of this clone. The V call is TRBV4-1, the J call TRBJ1-2, with D possibly being TRBD1 (5 bases). The V end was cut by 1 base, the J end by 0 bases, with 9 bases between. The CDR3 sequence is 15 residues long. Per the germline V gene, CDR1 is MGHRA and CDR2 is YSYEKL. CDR3 sequence (DNA): TGCGCCAGCAGCCAAGGTCCAGGGACTAACTATGGCTACACCTTC. This translates into CASSQGPGTNYGYTF.

This clone is classed as medium-sized (0.01 to 0.1%). The chain couples TRBV15 to TRBJ1-1; D unresolved. Trimming stripped 0 bases from V and 1 base from J, with 6 bases between. The CDR3 extends over 14 amino acids. CDR1 and CDR2 (germline): LNHNV, YYDKDF (reference sequence). The CDR3 here is CATSRDLSNTEAFF. The DNA of the CDR3 is TGTGCCACCAGCAGAGATCTGTCGAACACTGAAGCTTTCTTT.

The chain carries TRBV10-2 and TRBJ2-3; 8 bases match TRBD2. CDR3 length equals 13 residues. Germline V lookup: CDR1 WSHSY, CDR2 SAAADI. Trimming removed 11 bases from V and 0 bases from J; junction bases left unmatched: 4. The DNA for the CDR3 is TGCGCCGGCAAGCGGGAGAGCACAGATACGCAGTATTTT. Translating gives CAGKRESTDTQYF.